The present entry profiles one T cell receptor beta chain with its context. Its target is not known. The data are from a study of cytomegalovirus exposure and HLA in healthy donors. Study-level information: Earlier, almost 120 million unique TCR beta sequences were recovered from about 170 million T cells by an analysis.

The PCR employed 60 Vbeta primers together with 13 Jbeta primers. The protocol was immunoSEQ multiplex PCR, while the TCRdb copy is restricted to in-frame clones and leaves out a portion. The repertoire has around 160,000 clones, 65% to 85% of them found once; the top ten carry about 6.7%. The CDR3 is made up of 15 amino acids. Trimming stripped 1 base from V and 3 bases from J, with 10 bases between. Germline V gene sequence: CDR1 MGHRA, CDR2 YSYEKL. General observations from the study: With further analysis later on, most CMV-associated TCR beta chains appeared HLA-restricted. More clonal expansion characterized HLA-associated TCR beta chains than equally common others in a later analysis.

V gene TRBV4-1 combines with J gene TRBJ1-3; possible D gene TRBD1, 6 bases. The receptor's source is a woman aged 40 to 50 in good health and CMV-seropositive. The sequenced sample was PBMCs. DNA for the CDR3: TGCGCCAGCAGCCAAGCCGGGACATATGGAAACACCATATATTTT. Residues: CASSQAGTYGNTIYF.